The 18 T cell receptor beta chains reported below all come from one sample, sequenced in a study of identical twins. TCRdb processed the 5' RACE reads anew with MiXCR; each CDR3 protein has one entry. The sample has approximately 1.8 million distinct CDR3 sequences, around 33% seen once. The sequencing input was cord blood. The receptors derive from a newborn girl in good health.

The chain carries TRBV7-9 and TRBJ2-4; possibly TRBD2 for D (7 bases). Judging by the DNA end, TRBJ2-7 fits better; the J call may be wrong. Looked up from germline, CDR1 is SEHNR and CDR2 is FQNEAQ (reference sequence). This CDR3 comprises 16 residues. CDR3 sequence: CASSLSGGGKSSEQYF. In nucleotides, the CDR3 is TGTGCCAGCAGCTTATCGGGGGGCGGCAAATCCAGCGAGCAGTACTTC.

The rearrangement links TRBV10-3 to TRBJ2-4, with 9 nucleotides matching TRBD2. The J call may be mistaken, given a closer DNA end match to TRBJ2-7. The germline V gene has CDR1 ENHRY and CDR2 SYGVKD. CDR3 length: 13 residues. CDR3 sequence: CASTRAGGDEQYF. The CDR3 DNA is TGTGCCAGTACCCGAGCGGGAGGCGACGAGCAGTACTTC.

This chain links TRBV10-3 with TRBJ1-2, with TRBD1 as a possible D gene (6 bases). This CDR3 has 17 amino acids. The germline V gene encodes CDR1 ENHRY and CDR2 SYGVKD. V was cut by 2 bases and J by 8 bases, with 24 bases left in between. CDR3 bases: TGTGCCATCAGTGAGCCCAAACTCAGGGGCCCTGAACACGGCTACACCTTC. Protein: CAISEPKLRGPEHGYTF.

This clonotype was observed a few times. The chain uses TRBV12-3 or TRBV12-4 and TRBJ1-2, with D perhaps matching TRBD1 (6 bases). V was cut by 5 bases and J by 7 bases, with 23 bases left in between. The CDR3 loop spans 16 amino acids. CDR3 protein: CASSAARRGLTSGYTF. The CDR3 DNA reads TGTGCCAGCAGTGCGGCCCGCAGGGGATTAACCTCTGGCTACACCTTC.

This clonotype was recorded a few times. The chain is built from TRBV20-1 and TRBJ2-5, with TRBD2 matching over 11 bases. The junction had 13 bases not matched to a gene; V was cut back by 8 bases and J by 11 bases. Germline V lookup: CDR1 DFQATT, CDR2 SNEGSKA (reference sequence). The CDR3 is 13 amino acids. The CDR3 DNA reads TGCAGTCAGGAAGGGACTAGCGGTGTAGAGCAGTACTTC. Residues: CSQEGTSGVEQYF.

This clonotype was detected only a few times. The chain links TRBV5-1 to TRBJ2-7; 9 bases align to TRBD1. The CDR3 has 15 residues. Germline V gene data show CDR1 as SGHRS and CDR2 as YFSETQ. J gave up 1 base and V 7 bases, and 9 bases lay outside the gene matches. CDR3 region: CASSSRDRDSYEQYF. CDR3 coding DNA: TGCGCCAGCTCAAGCCGGGACAGGGATTCCTACGAGCAGTACTTC. Using reference TRBV5-1 and TRBJ2-7 for the parts outside the CDR3, the full variable domain is KAGVTQTPRYLIKTRGQQVTLSCSPISGHRSVSWYQQTPGQGLQFLFEYFSETQRNKGNFPGRFSGRQFSNSRSEMNVSTLELGDSALYLCASSSRDRDSYEQYFGPGTRLTVT.

This clonotype was detected only a few times. The chain carries TRBV28 and TRBJ2-5, with TRBD1 identical over 7 bases. Losses at the gene ends were 4 bases for V and 4 bases for J; bases not matched to a gene: 9. CDR1 and CDR2 from the germline V gene are MDHEN and SYDVKM. This CDR3 has 15 amino acids. This CDR3 is CASSYPTGKRETQYF. The CDR3, as DNA: TGTGCCAGCAGTTACCCGACAGGGAAGAGAGAGACCCAGTACTTC.

The rearrangement joins TRBV5-4 to TRBJ2-5, with D perhaps TRBD1 (6 bases). The CDR3 runs to 15 residues. The V gene lost 2 bases and the J gene lost 0 bases, with 11 bases spanning the gap. Per germline, CDR1 SGHNT and CDR2 YYREEE (reference sequence). CDR3 residues: CASSLSGAYQETQYF. CDR3 bases: TGTGCCAGCAGCTTATCAGGGGCGTACCAAGAGACCCAGTACTTC. The whole variable domain, remainder taken from reference TRBV5-4 and TRBJ2-5, is ETGVTQSPTHLIKTRGQQVTLRCSSQSGHNTVSWYQQALGQGPQFIFQYYREEENGRGNFPPRFSGLQFPNYSSELNVNALELDDSALYLCASSLSGAYQETQYFGPGTRLLVL.

Ten or more counts support this clonotype. This sequence joins TRBV29-1 and TRBJ2-3; 10 bases align to TRBD2. The CDR3 contains 15 residues. From germline, CDR1 is SQVTM and CDR2 ANQGSEA. V shed 4 bases, J shed 1 base, and the junction held 5 bases outside the gene matches. The CDR3 is CSVGAGTSGTDTQYF. Written as DNA, the CDR3 is TGCAGCGTTGGAGCCGGGACTAGCGGCACAGATACGCAGTATTTT.

The chain links TRBV11-2 to TRBJ2-1, with 13 nucleotides matching TRBD2. The CDR3 has 18 residues. Germline CDR1 SGHAT, CDR2 FQNNGV. The V and J ends lost 3 bases and 6 bases, in that order; junction bases with no gene match: 11. The CDR3 loop is CASSLGTSGGAKGNEQFF. The CDR3, as DNA: TGTGCCAGCAGCTTGGGAACTAGCGGGGGGGCCAAGGGCAATGAGCAGTTCTTC.

Points on this clonotype: One base away lies a much larger clone, so this may be a sequencing read error. The chain has TRBV2 and TRBJ2-1; TRBD1 matches 10 bases. Looked up from germline, CDR1 is SNHLY and CDR2 is FYNNEI. The CDR3 is 14 amino acids. CDR3 nucleotides: TGTGCCAGCACTCGGGACAGGGGCTACAATGAGCGGTTCTTC. It translates to CASTRDRGYNERFF. Together with reference TRBV2 and TRBJ2-1, the CDR3 gives the full variable domain: EPEVTQTPSHQVTQMGQEVILRCVPISNHLYFYWYRQILGQKVEFLVSFYNNEISEKSEIFDDQFSVERPDGSNFTLKIRSTKLEDSAMYFCASTRDRGYNERFFGPGTRLTVL.

The rearrangement links TRBV4-2 to TRBJ2-5, with TRBD2 matching over 14 bases. Germline trimming cut 0 bases from V and 11 bases from J; bases unmatched to any gene: 11. Looked up from germline, CDR1 is LGHNA and CDR2 is YNFKEQ. The CDR3 length is 17 residues. The CDR3 DNA reads TGTGCCAGCAGCCAAGAGTCGGGACTAGCGGGAGTCAATGAGCAGTACTTC. Protein sequence: CASSQESGLAGVNEQYF.

This clonotype was recorded many times. V is TRBV29-1 and J is TRBJ2-7; 13 nucleotides agree with TRBD2. There are 19 residues in the CDR3. Germline V CDR1 and CDR2: SQVTM, ANQGSEA. J gave up 1 base and V 4 bases, and 16 bases lay outside the gene matches. CDR3 nucleotides: TGCAGCGTTGCGTCGACCCCGGGACTAGCGGGAACAGGGTCCTACGAGCAGTACTTC. This encodes CSVASTPGLAGTGSYEQYF.

In its sample, this clonotype was seen a few times. The rearrangement joins TRBV20-1 to TRBJ2-5; 8 nucleotides match TRBD2. Germline lookup yields CDR1 DFQATT and CDR2 SNEGSKA (reference sequence). V gave up 5 bases and J gave up 11 bases; unmatched junction bases: 7. The length of the CDR3 is 11 residues. The CDR3 sequence: CSAGLADEQYF. DNA for the CDR3: TGCAGTGCTGGACTAGCCGATGAGCAGTACTTC.

This clonotype occurred a few times. The rearrangement links TRBV5-5 to TRBJ1-2; TRBD1 is a possible D gene (6 bases). The CDR3 length is 14 residues. CDR1 and CDR2 from the germline V gene are SGHKS and YYEKEE (reference sequence). V was cut by 1 base and J by 4 bases, with 11 bases left in between. The CDR3 region has the DNA TGTGCCAGCAGCTTGACAGGGTCGGGCTATGGCTACACCTTC. Translation: CASSLTGSGYGYTF.

The V and J genes are TRBV18 and TRBJ2-1; D not certain. Trimming pared 0 bases from V and 8 bases from J, leaving 17 bases between. This CDR3 has 16 amino acids. Looked up from germline, CDR1 is KGHSH and CDR2 is LQKENI. DNA of the CDR3: TGTGCCAGCTCACCACCGATTGGGCACGTAGACGATGAGCAGTTCTTC. The encoded protein is CASSPPIGHVDDEQFF.

DNA of the CDR3: TGTGCCAGCAGCCAAGATCTCCCTACCTCCACAGATACGCAGTATTTT. This gives the protein CASSQDLPTSTDTQYF. This chain joins TRBV4-2 and TRBJ2-3; D not certain. CDR3 length equals 16 residues. The ends were cut back, 0 bases at V and 2 bases at J, with 12 bases in the middle. CDR1 LGHNA and CDR2 YNFKEQ come from the germline V gene.

The chain links TRBV2 to TRBJ2-7; perhaps TRBD2 as D (5 bases). Looked up from germline, CDR1 is SNHLY and CDR2 is FYNNEI. The CDR3 length is 15 residues. The germline V and J ends were trimmed by 3 bases and 5 bases, with 17 bases remaining between them. The CDR3: CASSERGRRNDEQYF. The DNA of the CDR3 is TGTGCCAGCAGTGAGAGAGGCAGGAGGAACGACGAGCAGTACTTC.